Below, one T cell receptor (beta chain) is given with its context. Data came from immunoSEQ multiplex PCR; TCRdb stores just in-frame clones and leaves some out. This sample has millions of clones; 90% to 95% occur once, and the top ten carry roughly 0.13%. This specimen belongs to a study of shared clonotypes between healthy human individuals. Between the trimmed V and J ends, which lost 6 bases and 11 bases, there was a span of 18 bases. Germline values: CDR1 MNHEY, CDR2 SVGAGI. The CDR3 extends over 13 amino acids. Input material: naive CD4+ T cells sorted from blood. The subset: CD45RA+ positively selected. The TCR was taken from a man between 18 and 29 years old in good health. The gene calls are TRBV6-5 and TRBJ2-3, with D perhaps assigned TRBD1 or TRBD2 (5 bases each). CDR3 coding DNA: TGTGCCAGCAGGGGACCCATTGCAGGGTGGCAGTATTTT. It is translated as CASRGPIAGWQYF.